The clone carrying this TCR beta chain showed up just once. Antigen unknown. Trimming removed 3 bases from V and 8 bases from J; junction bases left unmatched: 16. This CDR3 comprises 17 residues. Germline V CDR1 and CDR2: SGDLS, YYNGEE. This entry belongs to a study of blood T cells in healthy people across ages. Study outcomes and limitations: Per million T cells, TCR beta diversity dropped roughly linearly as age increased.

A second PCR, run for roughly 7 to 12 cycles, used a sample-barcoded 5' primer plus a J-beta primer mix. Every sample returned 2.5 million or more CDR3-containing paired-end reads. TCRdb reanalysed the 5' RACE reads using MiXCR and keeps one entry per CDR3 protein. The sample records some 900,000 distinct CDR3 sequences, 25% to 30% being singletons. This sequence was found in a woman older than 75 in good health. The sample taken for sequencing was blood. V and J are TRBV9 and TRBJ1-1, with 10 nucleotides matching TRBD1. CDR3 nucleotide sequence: TGTGCCAGCAGCGACTGGGGGACAGGGGCCGACCTTTCCGAAGCTTTCTTT. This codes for CASSDWGTGADLSEAFF.